The rows below give T cell receptor beta chains drawn from one sample of a study of CD8+ T cells in alopecia areata. Assay used: immunoSEQ multiplex PCR; TCRdb lists only in-frame clones, some missing. In the table there are 80,000 to 100,000 clones, 40% to 45% of which are singletons. Sequenced sample: CD4+ T cells sorted from blood. All receptors come from a human donor with alopecia areata. Each CDR3 is given with its conserved first and last residue. D genes are given only for firm matches. Clone size is not always given. Where it is, it says once, few, many or a class for expanded clones.

J,D,V,size,CDR3,DNA
TRBJ2-1,.,TRBV2,.,CASSSDGYSYNEQFF,TGTGCCAGCAGCTCGGACGGGTACTCCTACAATGAGCAGTTCTTC
TRBJ2-7,TRBD2,TRBV29-1,.,CSVGLLVGYEQYF,TGCAGCGTGGGACTATTAGTTGGCTACGAGCAGTACTTC
TRBJ2-5,TRBD2,TRBV6-1,.,CASSGTSGFQETQYF,TGTGCCAGCAGTGGGACTAGCGGTTTCCAAGAGACCCAGTACTTC
TRBJ1-4,.,TRBV29-1,.,CSVASLATNEKLFF,TGCAGCGTTGCATCCCTTGCTACAAATGAAAAACTGTTTTTT
TRBJ2-1,.,TRBV27,.,CASRTGSGDNEQFF,TGTGCCAGCAGAACGGGGTCGGGGGACAATGAGCAGTTCTTC
TRBJ2-3,.,TRBV27,.,CASSGGYWATDTQYF,TGTGCCAGCAGTGGAGGGTATTGGGCCACAGATACGCAGTATTTT
TRBJ2-1,.,TRBV29-1,few,CSGVELGDEQFF,TGCAGCGGTGTTGAGTTAGGGGATGAGCAGTTCTTC
TRBJ2-7,.,TRBV29-1,.,CSVGLGVDEQYF,TGCAGCGTTGGGCTGGGAGTTGACGAGCAGTACTTC
TRBJ2-1,TRBD2,TRBV29-1,.,CSVEELLAGTDNEQFF,TGCAGCGTTGAAGAGTTACTAGCGGGGACAGACAATGAGCAGTTCTTC
TRBJ2-7,.,TRBV18,few,CASSPYSGNEQYF,TGTGCCAGCTCACCATATTCTGGGAACGAGCAGTACTTC
TRBJ1-1,.,TRBV29-1,few,CSVRVGNTEAFF,TGCAGCGTAAGAGTAGGCAACACTGAAGCTTTCTTT
TRBJ1-6,.,TRBV7-2,few,CASSFARNSPLHF,TGTGCCAGCAGCTTCGCCCGCAATTCACCCCTCCACTTT
TRBJ1-2,.,TRBV25-1,once,CASSESTGRYGYTF,TGTGCCAGCAGTGAATCGACGGGACGCTATGGCTACACCTTC
TRBJ2-7,TRBD1,TRBV28,.,CASSQAQGYEQYF,TGTGCCAGCAGTCAAGCACAGGGGTACGAGCAGTACTTC
TRBJ1-6,.,TRBV5-1,.,CASSLNVGRSNSPLHF,TGCGCCAGCAGCTTGAACGTCGGCAGATCTAATTCACCCCTCCACTTT
TRBJ2-1,.,TRBV29-1,.,CSVELISYNEQFF,TGCAGCGTTGAGCTGATCTCCTACAATGAGCAGTTCTTC
TRBJ1-6,.,TRBV7-2,.,CASSLGVGRTNSPLHF,TGTGCCAGCAGCTTAGGGGTTGGCAGGACCAATTCACCCCTCCACTTT
TRBJ2-1,.,TRBV29-1,.,CSVELVASYNEQFF,TGCAGCGTTGAGCTAGTAGCCTCCTACAATGAGCAGTTCTTC
TRBJ1-5,.,TRBV29-1,.,CSVEIGGGNQPQHF,TGCAGCGTTGAAATTGGGGGTGGGAATCAGCCCCAGCATTTT
TRBJ1-1,.,TRBV19,few,CASRGQNTEAFF,TGTGCCAGTAGGGGACAGAACACTGAAGCTTTCTTT
TRBJ2-3,.,TRBV5-1,few,CASSYRLEGRIDTQYF,TGCGCCAGCAGCTACCGCCTGGAGGGCCGGATAGATACGCAGTATTTT
TRBJ1-4,TRBD1,TRBV29-1,.,CSGGQAVEKLFF,TGCAGCGGGGGACAGGCGGTCGAAAAACTGTTTTTT
TRBJ2-1,TRBD1,TRBV5-4,.,CASSFGQGRDEQFF,TGTGCCAGCAGCTTCGGACAGGGACGGGATGAGCAGTTCTTC
TRBJ2-7,.,TRBV7-9,few,CASSHGTGTPNEQYF,TGTGCCAGCAGCCATGGGACCGGGACTCCAAACGAGCAGTACTTC
TRBJ1-2,.,TRBV30,.,CAWSVGANYGYTF,TGTGCCTGGAGTGTGGGAGCGAACTATGGCTACACCTTC
TRBJ2-1,.,TRBV30,.,CAWSTGLSSNEQFF,TGTGCCTGGAGTACAGGTCTCTCTTCGAATGAGCAGTTCTTC
TRBJ2-1,.,TRBV25-1,.,CASSEFWAQFF,TGTGCCAGCAGTGAATTTTGGGCCCAGTTCTTC
TRBJ2-1,.,TRBV30,few,CAWRFHEYNEQFF,TGTGCCTGGAGGTTTCACGAATACAATGAGCAGTTCTTC
TRBJ2-4,TRBD2,TRBV29-1,few,CSALAGAESHIQYF,TGCAGCGCTTTAGCGGGAGCCGAAAGTCACATTCAGTACTTC
TRBJ2-2,.,TRBV9,.,CASSGNTGELFF,TGTGCCAGCAGCGGTAACACCGGGGAGCTGTTTTTT
TRBJ2-3,TRBD1,TRBV30,.,CAWSTGQVYSTDTQYF,TGTGCCTGGAGTACGGGACAGGTATACTCCACAGATACGCAGTATTTT
TRBJ1-6,TRBD1,TRBV29-1,.,CSVGGVPGLGTDNSPLHF,TGCAGCGTTGGGGGAGTACCGGGACTCGGGACAGATAATTCACCCCTCCACTTT
TRBJ1-5,.,TRBV18,.,CASSPPSNQPQHF,TGTGCCAGCTCACCACCGAGTAATCAGCCCCAGCATTTT